Listed below are T cell receptor beta chains from one sample, sequenced in a study of T cell repertoires in cytomegalovirus infection. Their cognate antigens are unknown. Each CDR3 protein is one row after TCRdb ran MiXCR on the reads. The data hold 75,000 to 95,000 distinct CDR3 sequences, with about half observed a single time. Sequenced material: CD8+ T cells from cultured PBMCs, taken from culture after CMV antigen stimulation. These receptors all stem from a human donor in good health (CMV status not recorded). Some clones in this sample may be carry-over from other donors' samples. Both conserved end residues are part of each CDR3. A D gene is named only where the DNA matches it firmly. Clone size is shown for a subset of rows, as once, few, many or a class of expanded clone.

size: .; J: TRBJ1-2; V: TRBV5-1; D: TRBD1; CDR3: CASEGAYGYTF; DNA: TGCGCCAGCGAGGGGGCCTATGGCTACACCTTC
size: .; J: TRBJ2-7; V: TRBV7-3; D: TRBD2; CDR3: CASSLTAGDRVEQYF; DNA: TGTGCCAGCAGCTTAACAGCGGGAGATCGGGTCGAGCAGTACTTC
size: many; J: TRBJ2-7; V: TRBV7-8; D: .; CDR3: CASSWDTTDNEQYF; DNA: TGTGCCAGCAGCTGGGACACCACTGACAACGAGCAGTACTTC
size: .; J: TRBJ1-3; V: TRBV19; D: TRBD1; CDR3: CATRDRDSGNTIYF; DNA: TGTGCCACCCGGGACAGAGACTCTGGAAACACCATATATTTT
size: .; J: TRBJ2-2; V: TRBV29-1; D: .; CDR3: CSVEAGNTGELFF; DNA: TGCAGCGTTGAAGCGGGGAACACCGGGGAGCTGTTTTTT
size: .; J: TRBJ2-7; V: TRBV5-5; D: .; CDR3: CASSSTSGYEQYF; DNA: TGTGCCAGCAGCTCTACCTCTGGCTACGAGCAGTACTTC
size: few; J: TRBJ1-2; V: TRBV7-6; D: .; CDR3: CASSLAANYGYTF; DNA: TGTGCCAGCAGCTTAGCCGCTAACTATGGCTACACCTTC
size: .; J: TRBJ1-3; V: TRBV5-5; D: .; CDR3: CASSLYSRESSGNTIYF; DNA: TGTGCCAGCAGCCTGTACTCCAGGGAGTCCTCTGGAAACACCATATATTTT
size: .; J: TRBJ2-7; V: TRBV6-1; D: TRBD1; CDR3: CASSEARGTGVYEQYF; DNA: TGTGCCAGCAGTGAAGCTAGGGGGACAGGAGTCTACGAGCAGTACTTC
size: .; J: TRBJ2-2; V: TRBV28; D: .; CDR3: CASSLGPRNLARRGTGELFF; DNA: TGTGCCAGCAGTTTGGGACCCCGGAATCTGGCAAGGCGGGGCACCGGGGAGCTGTTTTTT
size: once; J: TRBJ1-1; V: TRBV11-2; D: .; CDR3: CASTLDRIYTEAFF; DNA: TGTGCCAGCACCTTGGATCGGATATACACTGAAGCTTTCTTT
size: .; J: TRBJ2-3; V: TRBV6-6; D: TRBD2; CDR3: CASISLAGGWDTQYF; DNA: TGTGCCAGCATTTCACTAGCGGGAGGGTGGGATACGCAGTATTTT
size: .; J: TRBJ2-3; V: TRBV11-2; D: .; CDR3: CASREGGGTYSTDTQYF; DNA: TGTGCCAGCAGGGAGGGGGGAGGTACCTATAGCACAGATACGCAGTATTTT
size: .; J: TRBJ2-7; V: TRBV19; D: .; CDR3: CASSPSRGSYEQYF; DNA: TGTGCCAGTAGTCCTTCCCGAGGCTCCTACGAGCAGTACTTC
size: once; J: TRBJ1-5; V: TRBV6-5; D: TRBD1; CDR3: CASRKDREGNQPQHF; DNA: TGTGCCAGCAGAAAAGACAGGGAAGGCAATCAGCCCCAGCATTTT
size: .; J: TRBJ1-1; V: TRBV6-1; D: .; CDR3: CAIGTLGCLRGRNTEAFF; DNA: TGTGCCATCGGTACGTTGGGGTGCCTCCGGGGTAGGAACACTGAAGCTTTCTTT
size: .; J: TRBJ1-3; V: TRBV7-6; D: .; CDR3: CASSLESAVTRGNTIYF; DNA: TGTGCCAGCAGCTTAGAGTCTGCAGTTACAAGGGGAAACACCATATATTTT
size: .; J: TRBJ1-2; V: TRBV28; D: .; CDR3: CASTRPPNYGYTF; DNA: TGTGCCAGCACCCGGCCACCTAACTATGGCTACACCTTC
size: .; J: TRBJ1-5; V: TRBV7-2; D: .; CDR3: CTSSPVTASNQPQHF; DNA: TGCACCAGCAGCCCCGTGACAGCTAGCAATCAGCCCCAACATTTT
size: .; J: TRBJ2-5; V: TRBV7-3; D: .; CDR3: CASSFRGDGSGLGTQYF; DNA: TGTGCCAGCAGCTTCCGAGGGGACGGATCGGGGCTGGGGACCCAGTACTTC
size: few; J: TRBJ2-1; V: TRBV4-2; D: .; CDR3: CASSQDLGDNEQFF; DNA: TGTGCCAGCAGCCAAGATTTAGGGGACAATGAGCAGTTCTTC